A selection of T cell receptor beta chains follows, all from one sample in a study of T-cell memory formation after mild COVID-19. TCRdb reprocessed the 5' RACE reads with MiXCR, giving one entry per CDR3 protein. The sample comprises around 390,000 distinct CDR3 sequences, about 15% of which are singletons, and 20% to 25% rests with the top ten. The sample comprised PBMCs or a T cell subset sorted from them (not recorded which). The origin of the receptors is a man aged 18 to 30 who had mild COVID-19 (a few samples of this study predate the infection). Cell type and time point are not known. CDR3s include the opening cysteine and the closing phenylalanine or tryptophan. D genes are given only for firm matches. Clone sizes are given selectively: once, few, many, or a class where the clone is expanded.

v_gene,abundance,j_gene,d_gene,CDR3aa,CDR3nt
TRBV11-2,few,TRBJ2-3,-,CASSRTYRTDTQYF,TGTGCCAGCAGTCGGACCTATCGCACAGATACGCAGTATTTT
TRBV14,few,TRBJ2-7,-,CASSQGVEYF,TGTGCCAGCAGCCAAGGGGTGGAGTACTTC
TRBV7-9,many,TRBJ2-3,TRBD2,CASSAGTSITDTQYF,TGTGCCAGCAGCGCCGGGACTAGTATCACAGATACGCAGTATTTT
TRBV20-1,many,TRBJ2-3,TRBD1,CSARDRRGKTDTQYF,TGCAGTGCTAGAGACCGCAGGGGGAAAACAGATACGCAGTATTTT
TRBV5-4,few,TRBJ1-1,TRBD1,CASSGDRELFF,TGTGCCAGCAGCGGGGACAGAGAGCTTTTCTTT
TRBV27,-,TRBJ2-5,TRBD1,CASSDGTGPWKYF,TGTGCCAGCAGTGATGGGACAGGCCCTTGGAAGTACTTC
TRBV27,few,TRBJ1-2,TRBD1,CASSPDLLTGRDYGYTF,TGTGCCAGCAGTCCGGACCTCCTGACAGGGAGAGACTATGGCTACACCTTC
TRBV5-1,-,TRBJ1-5,TRBD1,CASSAGTGKEPQHF,TGCGCCAGCAGCGCGGGGACAGGGAAAGAGCCCCAGCATTTT
TRBV6-5,few,TRBJ1-4,-,CASRDRTTNEKLFF,TGTGCCAGCCGCGACAGAACAACTAATGAAAAACTGTTTTTT
TRBV24-1,once,TRBJ1-2,-,CATETDGGYTF,TGTGCCACCGAAACTGACGGTGGCTACACCTTC
TRBV6-2/TRBV6-3,-,TRBJ2-3,TRBD2,CASGLAGGDTQYF,TGTGCCAGCGGACTAGCGGGGGGAGATACGCAGTATTTT
TRBV6-6,-,TRBJ2-1,-,CASSYSLGGQFF,TGTGCCAGCAGTTACTCGTTGGGAGGGCAGTTCTTC
TRBV2,many,TRBJ2-2,-,CASLPRGAQSNTGELFF,TGTGCCAGTCTCCCTCGGGGCGCACAGTCGAACACCGGGGAGCTGTTTTTT
TRBV6-2/TRBV6-3,few,TRBJ2-4,-,CASSYPRMAGGVNIQYF,TGTGCCAGCAGTTACCCGCGGATGGCAGGGGGGGTGAACATTCAGTACTTC
TRBV12-3/TRBV12-4,-,TRBJ2-4,-,CASRTAAKNIQYF,TGTGCCAGCCGGACAGCAGCCAAAAACATTCAGTACTTC
TRBV5-1,-,TRBJ2-2,TRBD2,CASSLRLASQRGTGELFF,TGCGCCAGCAGCCTCAGACTAGCGTCGCAGCGGGGCACCGGGGAGCTGTTTTTT
TRBV7-2,few,TRBJ2-3,TRBD2,CASSWTGWFLAGVRTDTQYF,TGTGCCAGCAGTTGGACAGGGTGGTTCCTAGCGGGGGTGCGCACAGATACGCAGTATTTT
TRBV12-3/TRBV12-4,-,TRBJ1-2,TRBD1,CASSSPGQPGDGYTF,TGTGCCAGCAGTTCACCGGGACAGCCAGGGGATGGCTACACCTTC
TRBV12-3/TRBV12-4,-,TRBJ1-1,-,CASSRAFEAFF,TGTGCCAGCAGCCGGGCCTTTGAGGCTTTCTTT
TRBV29-1,-,TRBJ2-5,-,CSGDRSETQYF,TGCAGTGGGGACCGCTCGGAGACCCAGTACTTC
TRBV4-2,-,TRBJ2-1,-,CASSRSQSSYNEQFF,TGTGCCAGCAGCCGGTCACAGAGCTCCTACAATGAGCAGTTCTTC
TRBV10-3,many,TRBJ2-2,-,CAISPGVTNTGELFF,TGTGCCATCAGCCCCGGAGTTACGAACACCGGGGAGCTGTTTTTT
TRBV11-2,-,TRBJ2-2,-,CASSAGTPGDTGELFF,TGTGCCAGCAGCGCCGGGACACCTGGGGACACCGGGGAGCTGTTTTTT
TRBV9,few,TRBJ1-1,-,CASSVVGHNTEAFF,TGTGCCAGCAGCGTAGTCGGGCATAACACTGAAGCTTTCTTT
TRBV28,-,TRBJ1-5,-,CASANGGQPQHF,TGTGCCAGCGCCAACGGTGGCCAGCCCCAGCATTTT
TRBV12-3/TRBV12-4,-,TRBJ2-3,-,CATKNLGAPTDTQYF,TGTGCCACAAAAAACCTTGGGGCTCCCACAGATACGCAGTATTTT
TRBV7-9,few,TRBJ1-4,TRBD1,CASSSGTAIPTNEKLFF,TGTGCCAGCAGCTCCGGGACAGCTATCCCAACTAATGAAAAACTGTTTTTT
TRBV11-2,-,TRBJ2-3,-,CASSLGVHSTDTQYF,TGTGCCAGCAGTCTTGGGGTGCATAGCACAGATACGCAGTATTTT
TRBV5-1,many,TRBJ2-3,TRBD2,CASRVFGLAGGQSTDTQYF,TGCGCCAGCAGAGTATTCGGACTAGCGGGGGGCCAAAGCACAGATACGCAGTATTTT